This T cell receptor beta chain was sequenced in a study of T cell responses to AZD1222 COVID-19 vaccine. CDR1 is MNHNY and CDR2 is SVGAGI in the germline V gene (reference sequence). The V gene end was trimmed by 10 bases and the J gene end by 0 bases; junction bases not matched to a gene: 12. The CDR3 has 15 amino acids. Assay: immunoSEQ multiplex PCR; the TCRdb copy retains only in-frame clones and omits some. There are about 100,000 clones in the sample; over 90% occur only once, and 4% to 5.5% lies in the top ten. The V call is TRBV6-6, the J call TRBJ2-7; 7 bases agree with TRBD1. The sequence derives from an adult in good health. Specimen: peripheral blood, collected on day 0 of AZD1222 vaccination. Written as DNA, the CDR3 is TGTGCCACCCAACAGGGGCTTGGAGCCTCCTACGAGCAGTACTTC. Translating it yields CATQQGLGASYEQYF.